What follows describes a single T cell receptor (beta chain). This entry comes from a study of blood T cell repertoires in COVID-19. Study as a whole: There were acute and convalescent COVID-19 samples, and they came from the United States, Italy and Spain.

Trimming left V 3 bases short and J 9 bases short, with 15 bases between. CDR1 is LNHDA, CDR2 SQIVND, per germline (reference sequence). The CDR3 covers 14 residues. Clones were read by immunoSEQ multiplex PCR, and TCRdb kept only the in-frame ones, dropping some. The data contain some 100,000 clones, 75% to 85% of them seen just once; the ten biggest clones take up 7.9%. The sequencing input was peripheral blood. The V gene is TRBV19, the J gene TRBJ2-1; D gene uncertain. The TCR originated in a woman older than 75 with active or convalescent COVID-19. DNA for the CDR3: TGTGCCAGTAGTATGAAAGATTCCCTTAGTGAGCAGTTCTTC. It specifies CASSMKDSLSEQFF.